The TCR beta chain described here comes from a study of shared clonotypes between healthy human individuals (TCRdb year 2020). For context, the study as a whole: A couple of women and a few men aged 18 to 49 years were included in the cohort. Between about 0.85 and 10 billion PBMCs per donor were obtained by leukapheresis. For each donor, CD4 naive and CD4 memory were each given three plates, CD8 naive was given two plates, and CD8 memory was given one plate. To estimate repertoire size and how much clonotypes are shared between individuals, the study performed deep sequencing of blood TCR repertoires from roughly five healthy adults. To increase sequencing depth and limit assay-specific biases, different laboratories used diverse techniques to prepare libraries and sequence TCR repertoires.

TCR CDR3 regions were amplified from genomic DNA by multiplex PCR using the deep immunoSEQ assay. Extracted genomic DNA from each cell subset was spread evenly across all wells of several immunoSEQ 96-well plates, with each plate serving as a replicate. For sorted subsets, roughly 200 ng genomic DNA, equal to 30,000 or so T cell genomes, was loaded into each replicate PCR. The purified libraries were quantified using a Qubit 3.0 fluorometer, sized with a Bioanalyzer 2100, and then quantified again using the KAPA Library Quantification kit. A separate single-read 150-cycle Illumina NextSeq 550 flow cell was used to sequence each immunoSEQ 96-well plate. From the authors' description of their analysis: Because only junctional sequences without quality scores were contained in the immunoSEQ output, filtering matching that applied to full-length reads could not be performed. To assign V/J genes and CDR3, sequences were annotated against IMGT germline references using PyIR, a Python wrapper for IgBLAST v1.9. Reads with weak V/J assignments (E-value above 1e-6), missing CDR3, stop codons, out-of-frame junctions, or ambiguous translated residues were removed. V3J clonotypes were defined as sequences sharing the same inferred V gene, J gene, and CDR3 amino acid sequence. Percentage overlap between repertoires was computed as shared unique clonotypes divided by the size of the smaller repertoire. Repertoire richness was assessed with RTK rarefaction, the Chao1 estimator, and Recon v2.1 estimates of unobserved clonotypes. Generation probabilities were computed with OLGA for all TCRbeta clonotypes obtained by the gDNA method from a few donors. The clones in this table, taken by TCRdb from immuneACCESS, are in-frame only. Not every clone is retained; where verified, under half of the shortfall comes from an unresolved V gene, and the cause of the rest is unknown. V and J calls and clone size are copied from that table; D and trimming were computed from the DNA. Across this sample there are a few million clones, with over 85% seen only once. The ten largest clones represent about 0.39% of the sample.

What the work shows at the level of the full study, not this receptor alone: Based on pairwise subsampling, the degree of clonotype sharing among donors was expected to be affected by sequencing depth. Larger estimated clonotype richness was generally found for naive subsets than for memory subsets. The small number of donors limited the genetic and exposure-history diversity represented. Sharing across several donors was observed for about 5% of naive CD4, 3% to 3.5% of naive CD8, over 2% of memory CD4, and approximately 0.41% of memory CD8 clonotypes. Compared with non-shared clonotypes, the clonotypes found in all four sorted-subset donors had higher generation probabilities. Even with the large sequencing depth, rarefaction of the sorted-subset datasets indicated that sequencing was incomplete. Only blood was sampled, and tissue TCR repertoires likely differ from those in blood.

The donors were healthy, HIV-negative adults who had no recently reported acute infections or vaccinations. Every donor was a Caucasian adult living in Nashville, Tennessee, USA. Magnetic negative selection was used to enrich CD4+ T cells, after which naive cells were positively selected on CD45RA and the negative fraction became the memory subset. Blood was obtained by leukapheresis, after which PBMCs were separated by Ficoll-Histopaque density gradient centrifugation and cryopreserved in liquid nitrogen vapor phase. Analytical flow cytometry was used to check the purity and quantity of every magnetically sorted T cell population. Genomic DNA was isolated from each sorted fraction and quantified by UV absorbance on a Nanodrop 2000c. V and J lose 7 bases and 4 bases, and a span of 13 bases separates them. The CDR3 starts with the cysteine, ends with the phenylalanine, and has 13 residues. The retained sequence is limited to the CDR3, 39 bases, with the frame set at the first base. According to the germline V gene, CDR1 reads MNHEY and CDR2 reads SVGAGI.

A remark on this clone: The antigen this receptor binds is unknown. Base qualities are not provided; no much larger clone lies one nucleotide away.

The material sequenced was naive CD4+ T cells from PBMCs. In the paper's terms, the cell subset or site label means: CD45RA+ positively selected. The rearrangement combines TRBV6-5 with TRBJ1-2; no D gene call is confident. The TCR originated in a man in his late teens or twenties in good health. Some clones in this sample may be carry-over from other donors' samples. The CDR3 here reads CASTKRGGYGYTF. The bases read TGTGCCAGCACCAAGCGCGGAGGCTATGGCTACACCTTC.